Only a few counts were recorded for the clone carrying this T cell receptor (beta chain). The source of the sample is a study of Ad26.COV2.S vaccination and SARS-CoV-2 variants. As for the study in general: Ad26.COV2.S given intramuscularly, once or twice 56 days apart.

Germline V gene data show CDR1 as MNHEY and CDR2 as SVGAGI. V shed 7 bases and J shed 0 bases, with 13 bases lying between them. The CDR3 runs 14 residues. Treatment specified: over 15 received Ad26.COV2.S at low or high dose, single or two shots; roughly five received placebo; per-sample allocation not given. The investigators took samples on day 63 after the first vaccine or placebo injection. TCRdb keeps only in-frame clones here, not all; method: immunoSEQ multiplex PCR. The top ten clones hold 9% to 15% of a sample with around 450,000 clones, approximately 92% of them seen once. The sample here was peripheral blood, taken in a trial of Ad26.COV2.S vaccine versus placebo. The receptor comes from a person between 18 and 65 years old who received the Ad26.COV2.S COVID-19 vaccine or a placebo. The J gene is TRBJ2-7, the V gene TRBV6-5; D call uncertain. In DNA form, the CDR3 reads TGTGCCAGCACCTACACGGTTAGCTCCTACGAGCAGTACTTC. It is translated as CASTYTVSSYEQYF.